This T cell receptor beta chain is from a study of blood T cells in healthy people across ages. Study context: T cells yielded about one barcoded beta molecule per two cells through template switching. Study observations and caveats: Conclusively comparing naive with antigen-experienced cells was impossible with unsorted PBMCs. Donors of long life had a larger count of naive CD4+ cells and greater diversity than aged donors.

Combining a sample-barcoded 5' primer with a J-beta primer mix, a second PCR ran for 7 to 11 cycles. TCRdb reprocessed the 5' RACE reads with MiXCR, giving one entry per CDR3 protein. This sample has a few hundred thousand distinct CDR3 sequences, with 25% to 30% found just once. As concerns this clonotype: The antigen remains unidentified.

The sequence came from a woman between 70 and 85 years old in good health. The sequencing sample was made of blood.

As DNA, the CDR3 is TGTGCCAGCAGCTTAGTGCCATCCGGGACTAGCGGGGGGTCCTACGAGCAGTACTTC. Protein sequence: CASSLVPSGTSGGSYEQYF. This chain uses TRBV7-2 with TRBJ2-7; 15 bases agree with TRBD2. The CDR3 is 19 residues long. CDR1 and CDR2 (germline): SGHTA, FQGNSA. V lost 1 base, J lost 1 base, and 8 bases stayed unmatched.